This TCR beta chain emerged from a study of T cells after yellow fever vaccination (dated by TCRdb to about 2019). As for the study more broadly: The SMART-Seq v4 Ultra Low Input RNA kit was used to prepare libraries from fractions with low cell numbers. To follow T-cell clones before and after both primary and booster YFV17D yellow fever vaccination, bulk TCR alpha and beta repertoires underwent longitudinal sequencing. Two healthy male donors, one aged 18 to 30 and one aged 30 to 39 years, were included in the cohort. Blood samples were taken at several timepoints before and after primary and secondary immunization, and bulk PBMC replicates and cell subsets were isolated. Results the study describes overall, beyond this receptor: The secondary T-cell response was found to be weaker but faster than the primary response, with a peak reached on day 5 rather than on day 15. Computational filtering was required because FACS-sorted repertoires could contain abundant contaminating clonotypes from the bulk population. Most clones expanded after primary vaccination (around 96% of CD4 and roughly 90% of CD8) were re-detected after the booster, suggesting that broad memory maintenance occurred. Only a couple of donors were included in the study, so the extent to which the findings can be generalized is limited. A small share of clonotypes occurred in both CD4 and CD8 compartments, likely arising from convergent recombination.

V lost 1 base and J lost 5 bases, and the count of bases not matched to a germline gene is 3. Taken from the germline V gene (reference sequence), the CDR1 and CDR2 loops are LGHDT and YNNKEL. The CDR3 covers 14 residues, taking in both the cysteine and the phenylalanine. The only DNA kept is the CDR3, 42 bases in frame from the first base. TCR cDNA was synthesized by 5'RACE template switching, which introduced a universal primer site and unique molecular identifiers. Priming for cDNA synthesis came from both the TCR alpha and TCR beta constant segments. Libraries were amplified in two PCR steps, with sample barcodes and sequencing adapters added in the second step. Libraries were sequenced on Illumina HiSeq 2500 (2x100 bp) or NovaSeq (2x150 bp). Per the original workflow: MIGEC handled demultiplexing of reads and collapsing into UMI consensus sequences, while MiXCR performed V(D)J alignment. Vaccine-responding clonotypes were defined with edgeR using replicate PBMC samples, requiring FDR below 0.01 and a log2 fold change above 5 up to day 15. Bulk clonotypes were assigned CD4 or CD8 identity according to which sequenced CD4 or CD8 repertoire held them at higher abundance. TCRdb reprocessed the public reads (quality trimming at Q25 with fastp, clone calling with MiXCR) and kept in-frame beta chains. All rows with the same CDR3 protein become a single entry with the most common DNA and genes. The V and J calls here are based on TCRdb, not the publication. Counted in this sample were a few hundred thousand distinct CDR3 sequences; 8.5% to 10% of them appeared once. The top ten hold about a sixth of the sample.

In light of the paper, this sample's treatment or condition label describes: live attenuated yellow fever vaccine strain. At each blood-draw timepoint, two biological replicates of bulk PBMCs were collected. PBMCs were isolated from peripheral blood using a standard Ficoll-Paque protocol. TriZol was used to extract RNA from bulk PBMCs, CD4 and CD8 fractions, and dextramer-positive and dextramer-negative fractions. Details on this clonotype: No cognate antigen has been identified for it. No much larger clone is present one base from it, and per-base qualities are unavailable.

The rearrangement joined TRBV3-1 to TRBJ1-1, with 8 middle bases fitting TRBD1. This sequence was found in a man between 18 and 29 years old who received the YFV17D yellow fever vaccine. The sequencing here drew on PBMCs, taken on the day of the first yellow fever vaccination. The base sequence is TGTGCCAGCAGCCAAGCAGGGGGCAGTACTGAAGCTTTCTTT. This codes for CASSQAGGSTEAFF.